This T cell receptor beta chain was recovered during a study of early stage breast cancer tumors. As for the study in general: Among some twelve ER+/PR+/HER2- tumors, eight were ductal, four lobular.

Each sample had two DNA replicates, roughly 0.5 ug blood or approximately 1.5 ug tissue. The assay was immunoSEQ multiplex PCR, and TCRdb's table has in-frame clones only and misses some. The data contain approximately 6,400 clones, 78% of them singletons. CDR3 length: 14 amino acids. After removal of 7 bases from V and 6 bases from J, the junction contained 7 bases not matched to a gene. CDR1 MNHEY and CDR2 SVGAGI come from the germline V gene. The sequencing sample was made of normal breast tissue next to the tumor. The TCR originated in a person aged 70 to 85 with breast cancer. The chain employs TRBV6-5 and TRBJ2-7, with 12 bases identical to TRBD1. The CDR3 is CASKIGTGGFEQYF. DNA for the CDR3: TGTGCCAGCAAAATCGGGACAGGGGGCTTCGAGCAGTACTTC.